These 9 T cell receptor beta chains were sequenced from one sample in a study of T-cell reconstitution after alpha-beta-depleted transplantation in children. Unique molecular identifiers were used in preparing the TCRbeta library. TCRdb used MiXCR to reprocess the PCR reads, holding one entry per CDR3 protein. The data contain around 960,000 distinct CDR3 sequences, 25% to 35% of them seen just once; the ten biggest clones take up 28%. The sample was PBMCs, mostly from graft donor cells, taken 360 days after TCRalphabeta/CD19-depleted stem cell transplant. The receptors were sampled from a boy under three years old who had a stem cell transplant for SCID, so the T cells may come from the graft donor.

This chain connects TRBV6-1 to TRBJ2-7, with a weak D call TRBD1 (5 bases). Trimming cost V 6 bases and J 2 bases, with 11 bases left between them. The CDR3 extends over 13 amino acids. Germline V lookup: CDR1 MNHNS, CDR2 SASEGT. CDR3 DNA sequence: TGTGCCAGCAGCCGGACACCAGCCTACGAGCAGTACTTC. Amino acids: CASSRTPAYEQYF.

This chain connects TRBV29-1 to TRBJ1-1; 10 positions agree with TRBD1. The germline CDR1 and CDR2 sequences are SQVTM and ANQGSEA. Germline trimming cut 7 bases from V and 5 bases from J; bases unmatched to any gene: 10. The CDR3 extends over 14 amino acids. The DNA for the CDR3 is TGCAGCGCTGAGAGAGACAGGGGGCTGACTGAAGCTTTCTTT. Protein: CSAERDRGLTEAFF.

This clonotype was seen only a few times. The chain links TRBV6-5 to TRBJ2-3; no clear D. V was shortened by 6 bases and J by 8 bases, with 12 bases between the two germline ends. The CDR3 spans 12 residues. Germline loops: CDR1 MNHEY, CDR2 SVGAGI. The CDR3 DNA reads TGTGCCAGCAGATCACCCTTGGGTACGCAGTATTTT. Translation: CASRSPLGTQYF.

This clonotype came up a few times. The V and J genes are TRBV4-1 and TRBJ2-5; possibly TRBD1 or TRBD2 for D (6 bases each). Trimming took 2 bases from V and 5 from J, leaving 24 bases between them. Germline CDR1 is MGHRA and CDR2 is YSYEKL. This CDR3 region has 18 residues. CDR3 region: CASSQIGVHGGLLETQYF. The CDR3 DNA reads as TGCGCCAGCAGCCAAATAGGGGTTCACGGGGGCCTTCTGGAGACCCAGTACTTC.

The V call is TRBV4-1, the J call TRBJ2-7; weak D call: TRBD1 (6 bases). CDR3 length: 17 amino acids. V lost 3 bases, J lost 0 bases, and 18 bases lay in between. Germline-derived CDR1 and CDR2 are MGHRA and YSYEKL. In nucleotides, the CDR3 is TGCGCCAGCAGCCATCGTACCCGACAGGTTTCCTCCTACGAGCAGTACTTC. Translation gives CASSHRTRQVSSYEQYF.

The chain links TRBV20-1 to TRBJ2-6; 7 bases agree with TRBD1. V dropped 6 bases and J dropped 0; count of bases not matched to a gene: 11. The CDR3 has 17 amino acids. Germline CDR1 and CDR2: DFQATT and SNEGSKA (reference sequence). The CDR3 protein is CSAVTGTVASGANVLTF. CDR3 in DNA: TGCAGTGCCGTCACCGGGACAGTAGCCTCTGGGGCCAACGTCCTGACTTTC.

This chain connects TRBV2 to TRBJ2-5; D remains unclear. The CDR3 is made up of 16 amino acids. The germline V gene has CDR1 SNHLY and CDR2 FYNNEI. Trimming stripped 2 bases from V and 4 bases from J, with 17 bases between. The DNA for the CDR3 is TGTGCCAGCAGTGAAACGGCAGGCCGAATCGGAGAGACCCAGTACTTC. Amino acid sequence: CASSETAGRIGETQYF.

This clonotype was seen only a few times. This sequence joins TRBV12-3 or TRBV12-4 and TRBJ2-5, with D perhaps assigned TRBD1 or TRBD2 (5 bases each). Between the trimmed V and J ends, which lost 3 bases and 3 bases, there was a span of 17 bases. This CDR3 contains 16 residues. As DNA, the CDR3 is TGTGCCAGCAGTTTCTTGTGGGGACGGCCAAAAGAGACCCAGTACTTC. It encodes CASSFLWGRPKETQYF.

CDR3 protein: CSVESGLRDYGYTF. The CDR3 bases are TGCAGCGTTGAATCAGGGCTTCGTGACTATGGCTACACCTTC. V and J are TRBV29-1 and TRBJ1-2; possibly TRBD1 for D (5 bases). Deletions cut 2 bases from V and 3 bases from J, with 13 bases between. The CDR3 extends over 14 amino acids. In germline, CDR1 is SQVTM, CDR2 ANQGSEA. Based on the CDR3 plus reference TRBV29-1 and TRBJ1-2, the full variable domain is SAVISQKPSRDICQRGTSLTIQCQVDSQVTMMFWYRQQPGQSLTLIATANQGSEATYESGFVIDKFPISRPNLTFSTLTVSNMSPEDSSIYLCSVESGLRDYGYTFGSGTRLTVV.